This record looks at one T cell receptor beta chain sequence and its context. The data stem from a study of blood T cell repertoires in COVID-19. The CDR3 runs 15 residues. In germline, CDR1 is LNHNV, CDR2 YYDKDF (reference sequence). V was shortened by 0 bases and J by 0 bases, with 6 bases between the two germline ends. Per the study methods: Amplification with reference gene primers provided the estimates of nucleated cell counts. The repertoire was sequenced with immunoSEQ multiplex PCR; TCRdb's copy has only in-frame clones and lacks some. V, J and clone size were drawn from that table, and D and trimming were deduced from the DNA. The top ten clones hold around 3.7% of a sample with 40,000 to 45,000 clones, just under 90% of them seen once.

Specimen: peripheral blood. The chain recombines TRBV15 with TRBJ1-3; no firm D call. The sequence derives from a man aged 35 to 55 with COVID-19, enrolled during active disease. Here the CDR3 reads CATSRDSLSGNTIYF. CDR3 coding DNA: TGTGCCACCAGCAGAGATAGTCTCTCTGGAAACACCATATATTTT. Supplemented by reference TRBV15 and TRBJ1-3, the full variable domain reads DAMVIQNPRYQVTQFGKPVTLSCSQTLNHNVMYWYQQKSSQAPKLLFHYYDKDFNNEADTPDNFQSRRPNTSFCFLDIRSPGLGDTAMYLCATSRDSLSGNTIYFGEGSWLTVV.